This T cell receptor (beta chain) was recovered during a study of cytomegalovirus exposure and HLA in healthy donors. Study overall: According to later analysis, the same platform produced the approximately 120 validation and approximately 700 first-cohort repertoires.

Produced via immunoSEQ multiplex PCR; TCRdb's table is partial and in-frame only. The sample holds about 49,000 clones; around nine tenths are singletons and the top ten take more than 1.4%. V shed 5 bases and J shed 13 bases, with 17 bases lying between them. Germline CDR1 reads MDHEN; CDR2 reads SYDVKM. The CDR3 covers 13 residues. Sequenced material: PBMCs. The gene calls are TRBV28 and TRBJ1-4; D is undetermined. The source is a man between 18 and 35 years old in good health and CMV-seronegative. The CDR3 bases are TGTGCCAGCAGTGCGATTTTCATAGATGTACTGTTTTTT. It translates to CASSAIFIDVLFF. Using reference TRBV28 and TRBJ1-4 for the parts outside the CDR3, the full variable domain is DVKVTQSSRYLVKRTGEKVFLECVQDMDHENMFWYRQDPGLGLRLIYFSYDVKMKEKGDIPEGYSVSREKKERFSLILESASTNQTSMYLCASSAIFIDVLFFGSGTQLSVL.